Following are 5 T cell receptor beta chains from one sample sequenced in a study of blood T cell repertoires in COVID-19. Using immunoSEQ multiplex PCR, the repertoire was profiled, and TCRdb retains in-frame clones only, with some absent. The sample lists more than 300,000 clones; around 88% were seen once. The sample taken for sequencing was peripheral blood. These receptors all come from a woman younger than 45 with COVID-19, enrolled during active disease.

The V gene is TRBV5-6, the J gene TRBJ2-4; D may be TRBD1 (6 bases). The V end was cut by 1 base, the J end by 6 bases, with 11 bases between. The germline CDR1 and CDR2 sequences are SGHDT and YYEEEE. CDR3 size: 14 residues. This CDR3 is CASSLRQGRNIQYF. DNA for the CDR3: TGTGCCAGCAGCTTGCGGCAGGGGAGAAACATTCAGTACTTC.

J is TRBJ2-3 and V is TRBV11-3, with D maybe TRBD1 (5 bases). The V end was cut by 2 bases, the J end by 4 bases, with 7 bases between. Germline V gene sequence: CDR1 SGHNT, CDR2 YENEEA. The CDR3 is made up of 13 amino acids. The CDR3 reads CASSLSRADTQYF. CDR3 sequence (DNA): TGTGCCAGCAGCTTATCCAGGGCAGATACGCAGTATTTT. Full variable domain (rest looked up from reference TRBV11-3 and TRBJ2-3): EAGVVQSPRYKIIEKKQPVAFWCNPISGHNTLYWYLQNLGQGPELLIRYENEEAVDDSQLPKDRFSAERLKGVDSTLKIQPAELGDSAVYLCASSLSRADTQYFGPGTRLTVL.

The rearrangement uses TRBV2 and TRBJ2-1; 16 nucleotides match TRBD2. CDR1 is SNHLY and CDR2 is FYNNEI in the germline V gene. The CDR3 totals 16 residues. With 6 bases clipped from V and 9 bases from J, the junction kept 8 bases outside the gene matches. The CDR3: CASSMGLAGGRAEQFF. The CDR3 region has the DNA TGTGCCAGCAGCATGGGACTAGCGGGGGGGCGGGCTGAGCAGTTCTTC. Filled out from reference TRBV2 and TRBJ2-1, the complete variable domain reads EPEVTQTPSHQVTQMGQEVILRCVPISNHLYFYWYRQILGQKVEFLVSFYNNEISEKSEIFDDQFSVERPDGSNFTLKIRSTKLEDSAMYFCASSMGLAGGRAEQFFGPGTRLTVL.

V and J are TRBV4-1 and TRBJ2-3, with D perhaps matching TRBD2 (7 bases). CDR1 and CDR2 (germline): MGHRA, YSYEKL. There are 15 residues in the CDR3. Trimming took off 0 bases at V and 7 bases at J, with 14 bases between the two ends. The DNA of the CDR3 is TGCGCCAGCAGCCAAGACCTGGGGGGGGCAAATACGCAGTATTTT. Its translation: CASSQDLGGANTQYF.

The rearrangement uses TRBV6-1 and TRBJ1-2; 7 nucleotides line up with TRBD1. Per germline, CDR1 MNHNS and CDR2 SASEGT. This CDR3 contains 17 residues. The ends lost 3 bases at V and 1 base at J; junction bases unmatched: 11. Here the CDR3 reads CASSDPFRQGVNYGYTF. The CDR3 DNA reads TGTGCCAGCAGTGACCCTTTCAGACAGGGTGTTAACTATGGCTACACCTTC.